This is a list of T cell receptor beta chains from one sample in a study of control samples from healthy donors and cancer patients. Only in-frame clones appear in the TCRdb table, and some are missing; sequencing was by immunoSEQ multiplex PCR. The sample holds about 45,000 clones, 91% seen once. The sample taken for sequencing was PBMCs. The receptors shown here come from a woman between 35 and 50 years old with head and neck cancer. CDR3s include the opening cysteine and the closing phenylalanine or tryptophan. Fields, in order: J gene, V gene, CDR3 length, CDR3 protein.

j_gene: TRBJ1-2
v_gene: TRBV27
len: 15
CDR3aa: CASRSQGGRRRGYTF

j_gene: TRBJ2-3
v_gene: TRBV2
len: 14
CDR3aa: CARGEASPTDTQYF

j_gene: TRBJ2-1
v_gene: TRBV6-2/TRBV6-3
len: 15
CDR3aa: CASSLAGAAYNEQFF

j_gene: TRBJ1-5
v_gene: TRBV4-1
len: 18
CDR3aa: CASSQDRGEGFGNQPQHF

j_gene: TRBJ1-5
v_gene: TRBV30
len: 14
CDR3aa: CAWSTGAGNQPQHF

j_gene: TRBJ2-5
v_gene: TRBV2
len: 14
CDR3aa: CASRRLAGGETQYF

j_gene: TRBJ2-7
v_gene: TRBV2
len: 13
CDR3aa: CASSELRAHEQYF

j_gene: TRBJ2-1
v_gene: TRBV7-6
len: 15
CDR3aa: CASSLGPRASNEQFF

j_gene: TRBJ1-2
v_gene: TRBV20-1
len: 11
CDR3aa: CSASRGYGYTF

j_gene: TRBJ1-5
v_gene: TRBV3-1/TRBV3-2
len: 16
CDR3aa: CASSQDRPGFHQPQHF

j_gene: TRBJ1-1
v_gene: TRBV14
len: 14
CDR3aa: CASSQAGMNTEAFF

j_gene: TRBJ2-5
v_gene: TRBV4-1
len: 17
CDR3aa: CASSQAYSGRVQETQYF

j_gene: TRBJ2-1
v_gene: TRBV11-3
len: 14
CDR3aa: CASSSRKSGFEQFF

j_gene: TRBJ1-1
v_gene: TRBV11-3
len: 16
CDR3aa: CASSLRRGLMNTEAFF

j_gene: TRBJ2-7
v_gene: TRBV18
len: 13
CDR3aa: CASSPGRTYEQYF

j_gene: TRBJ2-3
v_gene: TRBV10-3
len: 14
CDR3aa: CAILSGAGGDTQYF

j_gene: TRBJ2-2
v_gene: TRBV4-1
len: 15
CDR3aa: CASSQITALPGELFF

j_gene: TRBJ2-7
v_gene: TRBV6-1
len: 12
CDR3aa: CASSEQLYEQYF

j_gene: TRBJ2-4
v_gene: TRBV6-5
len: 15
CDR3aa: CASSSPTRERYIQYF

j_gene: TRBJ1-2
v_gene: TRBV30
len: 17
CDR3aa: CAWAPVNSLIANYGYTF

j_gene: TRBJ2-4
v_gene: TRBV19
len: 17
CDR3aa: CASSIDRGTGVKNIQYF

j_gene: TRBJ2-1
v_gene: TRBV7-9
len: 13
CDR3aa: CASSLSVYNEQFF

j_gene: TRBJ1-1
v_gene: TRBV12-5
len: 14
CDR3aa: CASAGRGLNTEAFF

j_gene: TRBJ2-7
v_gene: TRBV4-1
len: 15
CDR3aa: CASSQVAGVRNEQYF

j_gene: TRBJ1-1
v_gene: TRBV27
len: 13
CDR3aa: CASRPGEDTEAFF

j_gene: TRBJ2-5
v_gene: TRBV5-1
len: 15
CDR3aa: CASSLAGTREETQYF

j_gene: TRBJ2-2
v_gene: TRBV10-2
len: 15
CDR3aa: CASQPWLRNTGELFF

j_gene: TRBJ2-5
v_gene: TRBV7-2
len: 15
CDR3aa: CASSHQGGIQETQYF